This T cell receptor (beta chain) was documented in a study of identical twins. Findings and limits, study-wide: Researchers reported excess low generation probability among twin-shared out-of-frame alpha sequences. Beta out-of-frame twin sharing showed a weaker excess.

As for this clonotype: Antigen: not known.

Germline V gives CDR1 SGHRS, CDR2 YFSETQ. The CDR3 extends over 14 amino acids. Between the trimmed V and J ends, which lost 4 bases and 2 bases, there was a span of 12 bases. TCRdb processed the 5' RACE reads anew with MiXCR; each CDR3 protein has one entry. The sample holds some 660,000 distinct CDR3 sequences, over 8.5% seen once. The same data also contributed to another study, on yellow fever vaccine responses in identical twins.

The sequence derives from a woman aged 18 to 35 in good health. The source material was PBMCs. The chain is built from TRBV5-1 and TRBJ2-5; D call uncertain. The CDR3 DNA sequence: TGCGCCAGCAGCGCCGCTGGGTCACAAGAGACCCAGTACTTC. This sequence encodes CASSAAGSQETQYF.